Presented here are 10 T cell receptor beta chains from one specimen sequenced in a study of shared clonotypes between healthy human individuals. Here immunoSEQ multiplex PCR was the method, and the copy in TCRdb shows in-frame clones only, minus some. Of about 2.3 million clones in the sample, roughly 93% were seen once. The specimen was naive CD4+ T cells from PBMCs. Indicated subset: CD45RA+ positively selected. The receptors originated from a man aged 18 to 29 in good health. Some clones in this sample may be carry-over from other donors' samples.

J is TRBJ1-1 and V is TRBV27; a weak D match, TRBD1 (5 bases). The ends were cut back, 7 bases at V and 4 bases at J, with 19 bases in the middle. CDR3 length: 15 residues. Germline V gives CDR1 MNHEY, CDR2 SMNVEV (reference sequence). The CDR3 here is CASMDAGVGGTEAFF. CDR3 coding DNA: TGTGCCAGCATGGACGCGGGGGTGGGGGGCACTGAAGCTTTCTTT.

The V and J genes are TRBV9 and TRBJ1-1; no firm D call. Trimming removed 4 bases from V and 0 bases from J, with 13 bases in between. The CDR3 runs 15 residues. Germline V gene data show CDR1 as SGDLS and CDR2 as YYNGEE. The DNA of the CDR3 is TGTGCCAGCAGCTCCCGGACGGTGATGAACACTGAAGCTTTCTTT. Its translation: CASSSRTVMNTEAFF.

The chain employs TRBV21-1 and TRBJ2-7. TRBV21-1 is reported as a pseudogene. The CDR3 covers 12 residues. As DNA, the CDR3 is TGTGCCAGCAGCCTCCAACGCTACGAGCAGTACTTC. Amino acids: CASSLQRYEQYF.

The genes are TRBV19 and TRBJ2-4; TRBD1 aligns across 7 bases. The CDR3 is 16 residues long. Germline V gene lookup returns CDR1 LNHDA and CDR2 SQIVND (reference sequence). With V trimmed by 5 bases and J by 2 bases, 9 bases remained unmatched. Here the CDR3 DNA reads TGTGCCAGTAGTTTCCCAACAGGGGCGTCCAAAAACATTCAGTACTTC. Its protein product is CASSFPTGASKNIQYF.

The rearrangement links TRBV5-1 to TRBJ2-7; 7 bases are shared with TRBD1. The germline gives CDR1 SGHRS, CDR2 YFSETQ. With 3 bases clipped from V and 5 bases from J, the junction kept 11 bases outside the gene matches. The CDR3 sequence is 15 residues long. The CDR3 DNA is TGCGCCAGCAGCTCCGTTTACGGGACAGAGGACGAGCAGTACTTC. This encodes CASSSVYGTEDEQYF.

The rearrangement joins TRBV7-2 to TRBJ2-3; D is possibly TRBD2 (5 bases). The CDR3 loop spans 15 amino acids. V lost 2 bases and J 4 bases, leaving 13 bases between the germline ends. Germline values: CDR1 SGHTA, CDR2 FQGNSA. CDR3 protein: CASSLSPGSPDTQYF. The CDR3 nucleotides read TGTGCCAGCAGCTTATCCCCGGGAAGCCCAGATACGCAGTATTTT.

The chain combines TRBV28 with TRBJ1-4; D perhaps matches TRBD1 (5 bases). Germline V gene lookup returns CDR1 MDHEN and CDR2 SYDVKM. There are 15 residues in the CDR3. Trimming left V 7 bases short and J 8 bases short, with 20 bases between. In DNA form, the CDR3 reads TGTGCCAGCACAACTGGGGGGTCCTCTGGCGAAAAACTGTTTTTT. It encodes CASTTGGSSGEKLFF.

CDR3 sequence reads: CASSLFASGTNTGELFF. CDR3 nucleotide sequence: TGTGCCAGCAGCTTATTCGCTAGCGGTACGAACACCGGGGAGCTGTTTTTT. The rearrangement uses TRBV7-2 and TRBJ2-2; 7 bases align to TRBD2. With V trimmed by 2 bases and J by 0 bases, 6 bases remained unmatched. Germline assignment: CDR1 SGHTA and CDR2 FQGNSA. The CDR3 runs to 17 residues.

CDR3 loop: CASSSWDANKQYF. The CDR3 DNA follows: TGTGCCAGCAGCTCCTGGGACGCTAACAAGCAGTACTTC. The chain employs TRBV5-6 and TRBJ2-7; TRBD1 or TRBD2 may be the D gene (5 bases each). CDR1 and CDR2 from the germline V gene are SGHDT and YYEEEE. V shed 3 bases and J shed 8 bases, with 15 bases lying between them. There are 13 residues in the CDR3. The variable domain in full, completed from reference TRBV5-6 and TRBJ2-7, reads DAGVTQSPTHLIKTRGQQVTLRCSPKSGHDTVSWYQQALGQGPQFIFQYYEEEERQRGNFPDRFSGHQFPNYSSELNVNALLLGDSALYLCASSSWDANKQYFGPGTRLTVT.

CDR3 in DNA: TGTGCCAGCAGCTCCGTCCAACGTACCTACGAGCAGTACTTC. Its protein product is CASSSVQRTYEQYF. The chain joins TRBV11-2 to TRBJ2-7; D is unresolved. Trimming removed 4 bases at V and 2 bases at J, with 12 bases between. This CDR3 is 14 amino acids long. Germline lookup yields CDR1 SGHAT and CDR2 FQNNGV.